This T cell receptor (beta chain) was recovered during a study of identical twins. TCRdb reprocessed the 5' RACE reads with MiXCR, giving one entry per CDR3 protein. The data show over 250,000 distinct CDR3 sequences, roughly 10% seen once. These records were also assigned to another study, of yellow fever vaccine responses in identical twins.

The receptor was isolated from a woman aged 18-29 years in good health. Sample: CD8+ T cells sorted from blood.

In DNA, the CDR3 is TGTGCCAGCAGCGCGGGAGGGGCTGATTCACCCCTCCACTTT. Translation gives CASSAGGADSPLHF. The chain has TRBV9 and TRBJ1-6; possibly TRBD1 for D (5 bases). V lost 3 bases and J 8 bases, leaving 12 bases between the germline ends. The CDR3 spans 14 residues. Germline-derived CDR1 and CDR2 are SGDLS and YYNGEE.